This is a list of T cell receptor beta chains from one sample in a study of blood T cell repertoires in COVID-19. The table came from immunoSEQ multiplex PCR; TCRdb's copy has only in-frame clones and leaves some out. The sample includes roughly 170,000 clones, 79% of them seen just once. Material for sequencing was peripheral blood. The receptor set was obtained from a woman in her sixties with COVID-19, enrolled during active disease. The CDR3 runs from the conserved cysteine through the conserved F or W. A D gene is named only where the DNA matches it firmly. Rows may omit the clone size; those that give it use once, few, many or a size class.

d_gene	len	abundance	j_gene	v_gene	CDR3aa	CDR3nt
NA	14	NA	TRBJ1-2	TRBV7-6	CASSSRGAVDGYTF	TGTGCCAGCAGCTCTAGGGGCGCGGTTGATGGCTACACCTTC
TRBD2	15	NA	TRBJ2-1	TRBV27	CASSFSAGTGNEQFF	TGTGCCAGCAGTTTTTCAGCGGGGACGGGGAATGAGCAGTTCTTC
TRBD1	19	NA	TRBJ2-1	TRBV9	CASSVAPGTGRSSYNEQFF	TGTGCCAGCAGCGTAGCCCCCGGGACAGGTCGAAGCTCCTACAATGAGCAGTTCTTC
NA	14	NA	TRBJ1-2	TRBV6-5	CASSYRKGSYGYTF	TGTGCCAGCAGTTACCGTAAGGGGTCCTATGGCTACACCTTC
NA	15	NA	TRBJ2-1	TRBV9	CASSVGSVSYNEQFF	TGTGCCAGCAGCGTAGGAAGCGTCTCCTACAATGAGCAGTTCTTC
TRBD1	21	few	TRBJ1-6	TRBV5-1	CASSLASFRTDRATYNSPLHF	TGCGCCAGCAGCTTGGCCTCGTTCCGGACCGACAGGGCCACCTATAATTCACCCCTCCACTTT
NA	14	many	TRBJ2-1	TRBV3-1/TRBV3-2	CASSHGEGYNEQFF	TGTGCCAGCAGCCACGGAGAGGGCTACAATGAGCAGTTCTTC
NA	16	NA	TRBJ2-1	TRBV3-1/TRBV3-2	CASRQGWGGKTNEQFF	TGTGCCAGCAGACAAGGGTGGGGCGGGAAGACCAATGAGCAGTTCTTC
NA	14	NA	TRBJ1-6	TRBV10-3	CAIRLDGNNSPLHF	TGTGCCATCAGACTAGACGGGAATAATTCACCCCTCCACTTT
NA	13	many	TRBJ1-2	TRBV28	CASRPQGVHGYTF	TGTGCCAGCAGGCCACAGGGAGTTCATGGCTACACCTTC
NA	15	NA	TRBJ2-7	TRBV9	CASSPVAVPTYEQYF	TGTGCCAGCAGCCCCGTAGCGGTACCAACCTACGAGCAGTACTTC
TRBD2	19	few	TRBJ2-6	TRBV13	CASTKSLAGGIAGANVLTF	TGTGCCAGCACCAAAAGTCTGGCGGGGGGGATCGCTGGGGCCAACGTCCTGACTTTC
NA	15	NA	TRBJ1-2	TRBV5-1	CASSLGLREPYGYTF	TGCGCCAGCAGCTTGGGTCTCAGGGAACCCTATGGCTACACCTTC
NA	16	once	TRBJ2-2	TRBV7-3	CASSLNRDTNTGELFF	TGTGCCAGCAGCCTCAATCGGGACACGAACACCGGGGAGCTGTTTTTT
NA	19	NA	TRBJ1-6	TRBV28	CASSFPPRGGMLSNSPLHF	TGTGCCAGCAGTTTCCCGCCCCGTGGGGGGATGTTAAGTAATTCACCCCTCCACTTT
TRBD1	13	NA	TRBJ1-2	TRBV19	CASTVDRVYGYTF	TGTGCCAGTACCGTGGACAGGGTCTATGGCTACACCTTC